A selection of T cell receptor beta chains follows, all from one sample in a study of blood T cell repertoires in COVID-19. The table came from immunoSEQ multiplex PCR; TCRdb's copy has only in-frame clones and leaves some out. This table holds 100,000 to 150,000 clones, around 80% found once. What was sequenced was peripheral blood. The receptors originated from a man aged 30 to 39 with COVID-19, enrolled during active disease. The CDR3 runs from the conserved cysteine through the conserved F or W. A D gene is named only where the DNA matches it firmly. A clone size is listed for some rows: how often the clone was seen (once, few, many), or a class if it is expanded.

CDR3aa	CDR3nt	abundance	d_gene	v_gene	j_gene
CAWSVQDTQYF	TGTGCCTGGAGTGTACAAGATACGCAGTATTTT	-	-	TRBV30	TRBJ2-3
CASSPSVMNTEAFF	TGTGCCAGCAGCCCCAGCGTCATGAACACTGAAGCTTTCTTT	-	-	TRBV3-1/TRBV3-2	TRBJ1-1
CASSLSEAQETQYF	TGTGCCAGCAGTTTATCGGAGGCCCAAGAGACCCAGTACTTC	-	-	TRBV27	TRBJ2-5
CASSFLGGRAPGEQFF	TGTGCCAGCAGCTTTTTAGGCGGGAGGGCCCCAGGGGAGCAGTTCTTC	-	TRBD2	TRBV5-6	TRBJ2-1
CASSYMTAGTGELFF	TGTGCCAGCAGCTACATGACAGCTGGGACCGGGGAGCTGTTTTTT	-	-	TRBV5-8	TRBJ2-2
CASRMETEAFF	TGTGCCAGTAGAATGGAGACTGAAGCTTTCTTT	few	-	TRBV19	TRBJ1-1
CASSLISASAFNEQFF	TGTGCCAGCAGCTTAATATCCGCTAGCGCCTTCAATGAGCAGTTCTTC	-	-	TRBV11-3	TRBJ2-1
CASSLRFGKGIGELFF	TGTGCCAGCAGCTTGCGGTTCGGGAAAGGAATCGGGGAGCTGTTTTTT	many	-	TRBV5-4	TRBJ2-2
CASSLRLAEETQYF	TGTGCCAGCAGCCTTCGACTAGCGGAAGAGACCCAGTACTTC	-	TRBD2	TRBV11-3	TRBJ2-5
CASIPAGGMNTQYF	TGTGCCAGCATACCAGCGGGGGGGATGAATACGCAGTATTTT	-	TRBD2	TRBV25-1	TRBJ2-3
CASNDYDRSFTEAFF	TGTGCCAGCAACGATTATGACAGGTCTTTCACTGAAGCTTTCTTT	-	-	TRBV7-8	TRBJ1-1
CASSVPGDGNTIYF	TGTGCCAGCAGCGTCCCAGGGGATGGAAACACCATATATTTT	once	-	TRBV9	TRBJ1-3
CASSQDRGLGEQYF	TGTGCCAGCAGCCAAGACAGGGGGCTAGGCGAGCAGTACTTC	-	TRBD1	TRBV3-1/TRBV3-2	TRBJ2-7
CASSIGGQSYEQYF	TGTGCCAGTAGTATAGGGGGACAATCCTACGAGCAGTACTTC	-	-	TRBV19	TRBJ2-7
CASSLTPHGVSQPQHF	TGTGCCAGCAGCCTCACCCCACACGGGGTGTCTCAGCCCCAGCATTTT	many	-	TRBV11-3	TRBJ1-5
CASSSSGEQYF	TGTGCCAGCAGCTCATCGGGAGAGCAGTACTTC	-	-	TRBV3-1/TRBV3-2	TRBJ2-7
CASKADTDTQYF	TGTGCCAGCAAAGCGGACACAGATACGCAGTATTTT	-	-	TRBV6-5	TRBJ2-3
CAISESVSGGYEQYF	TGTGCCATCAGTGAGTCGGTTAGCGGGGGATACGAGCAGTACTTC	-	TRBD2	TRBV10-3	TRBJ2-7
CSVQDLRTDTQYF	TGCAGCGTTCAGGACTTACGCACAGATACGCAGTATTTT	-	-	TRBV29-1	TRBJ2-3
CASRERGSGANVLTF	TGTGCCAGCAGGGAAAGGGGGTCTGGGGCCAACGTCCTGACTTTC	-	-	TRBV28	TRBJ2-6
CASRRTGAQTEGYTF	TGCGCCAGCAGGCGAACAGGCGCCCAAACTGAGGGCTACACCTTC	once	-	TRBV5-1	TRBJ1-2
CASSRREGNTEAFF	TGTGCCAGCAGTCGGAGGGAGGGGAACACTGAAGCTTTCTTT	once	-	TRBV27	TRBJ1-1
CASSYSWQVPTPSNLPYGYTF	TGTGCCAGCAGTTACTCCTGGCAGGTGCCCACCCCTTCCAACCTTCCCTATGGCTACACCTTC	-	-	TRBV6-2/TRBV6-3	TRBJ1-2
CASSQAGDTEAFF	TGTGCCAGCAGCCAGGCAGGGGATACTGAAGCTTTCTTT	-	-	TRBV3-1/TRBV3-2	TRBJ1-1
CASKTSGGTYEQYF	TGTGCCAGCAAAACTAGCGGGGGAACCTACGAGCAGTACTTC	-	TRBD2	TRBV28	TRBJ2-7
CASASLADGYTF	TGTGCCAGCGCCTCCCTGGCGGATGGCTACACCTTC	-	-	TRBV6-5	TRBJ1-2
CAWSKGRHYGYTF	TGTGCCTGGAGTAAGGGGCGCCACTATGGCTACACCTTC	-	-	TRBV30	TRBJ1-2